The present TCR beta chain was sequenced within a study of spatial heterogeneity in lung cancer. General study points: Tumor TCRs that were ubiquitous and expanded showed up in blood more at resection than follow-up.

Time point reported: sample taken at primary tumor resection. The input material, whole RNA from tumor, nontumor lung or frozen PBMC, was sequenced unsorted. This CDR3 is 14 amino acids long. Germline-derived CDR1 and CDR2 are SGHRS and YFSETQ. V was trimmed by 4 bases and J by 4 bases, leaving 13 bases between them. This clonotype was detected only a few times. Its specificity is not known. Every cDNA TCR molecule received its own unique molecular identifier. TCRdb reprocessed the 5' RACE reads via MiXCR and lists one record per CDR3 protein. The sample consists of around 92,000 distinct CDR3 sequences, about 12% of them appearing once.

The rearrangement joins TRBV5-1 to TRBJ2-3; TRBD2 is a possible D gene (6 bases). This clonotype originated in a male donor with early-stage non-small cell lung cancer. The specimen was PBMCs, collected at surgery. As DNA, the CDR3 is TGCGCCAGCAGCCTCGGGGACTTCTCAGATACGCAGTATTTT. Its protein is CASSLGDFSDTQYF.